This passage covers 11 T cell receptor beta chains from one sample sequenced in a study of human T cells and chemical hapten exposure. The time point denotes: pre-sensitization, week 0. Treatment reported: therapeutic diphenylcyclopropenone sensitization with weekly scalp DPC. One entry per CDR3 protein results from TCRdb running MiXCR on the RACE reads. The sample has about 380,000 distinct CDR3 sequences, 4.5% to 6% seen once. Specimen: whole blood, collected in connection with sensitization to the hapten diphenylcyclopropenone (DPC). These receptors were obtained from a woman aged 50 to 60 with alopecia areata. Some clones in this sample may be carry-over from other donors' samples.

The rearrangement joins TRBV5-1 to TRBJ1-4; D is uncertain. V was shortened by 0 bases and J by 5 bases, with 8 bases between the two germline ends. The CDR3 has 14 residues. The germline V gene has CDR1 SGHRS and CDR2 YFSETQ. DNA for the CDR3: TGCGCCAGCAGCTTGGAATGGGGAAATGAAAAACTGTTTTTT. Translation: CASSLEWGNEKLFF.

V and J are TRBV14 and TRBJ1-5; a possible D gene is TRBD1 (6 bases). Deletions cut 0 bases from V and 2 bases from J, with 11 bases between. This CDR3 has 16 amino acids. Germline V gene data show CDR1 as SGHDN and CDR2 as FVKESK. The CDR3: CASSQDRGRGNQPQHF. CDR3 bases: TGTGCCAGCAGCCAAGACAGGGGAAGGGGCAATCAGCCCCAGCATTTT. The whole variable domain, remainder taken from reference TRBV14 and TRBJ1-5, is EAGVTQFPSHSVIEKGQTVTLRCDPISGHDNLYWYRRVMGKEIKFLLHFVKESKQDESGMPNNRFLAERTGGTYSTLKVQPAELEDSGVYFCASSQDRGRGNQPQHFGDGTRLSIL.

This clonotype appeared a few times. This chain links TRBV7-9 with TRBJ2-7; D is undetermined. The CDR3 sequence is 14 residues long. Germline loops: CDR1 SEHNR, CDR2 FQNEAQ (reference sequence). The V and J ends lost 5 bases and 5 bases respectively, with 16 bases between them. CDR3 residues: CASSIRTVSDEQYF. Written as DNA, the CDR3 is TGTGCCAGCAGCATCAGGACCGTTTCGGACGAGCAGTACTTC.

This clonotype has a handful of counts. The chain uses TRBV6-6 and TRBJ2-3, with 10 nucleotides matching TRBD2. The CDR3 has 15 residues. Germline CDR1 is MNHNY and CDR2 is SVGAGI (reference sequence). V shed 7 bases and J 6 bases; nucleotides not matched to a gene: 10. CDR3 nucleotides: TGTGCCAGCAAGCTAGCGGGGGCTCGGGGGGATACGCAGTATTTT. Translated, it gives CASKLAGARGDTQYF.

This clonotype was observed a few times. The chain carries TRBV6-1 and TRBJ2-7; possible D gene TRBD1, 6 bases. Germline CDR1 and CDR2: MNHNS and SASEGT. The CDR3 totals 17 residues. Between the trimmed V and J ends, which lost 2 bases and 2 bases, there was a span of 19 bases. The CDR3 DNA reads TGTGCCAGCAGTGAACTAGGGGGTAATAGAAACGCCTACGAGCAGTACTTC. Translated, it gives CASSELGGNRNAYEQYF.

This clonotype came up a few times. The CDR3 spells CSVPGTRSGTDTQYF. In nucleotides, the CDR3 is TGCAGCGTTCCCGGGACTAGGTCCGGCACAGATACGCAGTATTTT. The chain combines TRBV29-1 with TRBJ2-3; 8 positions agree with TRBD2. The V segment lost 5 bases and the J segment 1 base; nucleotides outside the gene matches: 8. The CDR3 consists of 15 residues. The V gene's germline CDR1 is SQVTM and CDR2 ANQGSEA.

This clonotype was counted only a few times. The chain joins TRBV3-1 to TRBJ1-2; 8 nucleotides agree with TRBD1. Trimming cost V 3 bases and J 1 base; bases outside gene matches: 4. This CDR3 contains 15 residues. In germline, CDR1 is LGHDT, CDR2 YNNKEL (reference sequence). In nucleotides, the CDR3 is TGTGCCAGCAGCCAGGGGACAGGCCTTAACTATGGCTACACCTTC. Its protein product is CASSQGTGLNYGYTF.

This rearrangement joins TRBV6-6 to TRBJ1-3; 8 nucleotides line up with TRBD1. CDR3 length: 13 residues. Germline-derived CDR1 and CDR2 are MNHNY and SVGAGI (reference sequence). Trimming at V came to 6 bases and at J to 6 bases, leaving 4 bases not matched to a gene. Written as DNA, the CDR3 is TGTGCCAGCAGCCCGACAGGGGAAAACACCATATATTTT. Translated: CASSPTGENTIYF.

This clonotype was picked up many times. V is TRBV12-3 or TRBV12-4 and J is TRBJ1-2; 7 bases match TRBD1. Trimming removed 5 bases from V and 0 bases from J; junction bases left unmatched: 9. The CDR3 extends over 16 amino acids. The CDR3 protein is CASSRQGGGANYGYTF. CDR3 DNA sequence: TGTGCCAGCAGTCGACAGGGCGGGGGTGCTAACTATGGCTACACCTTC.

V and J are TRBV20-1 and TRBJ2-3; D is undetermined. The CDR3 consists of 13 residues. Germline V gene data show CDR1 as DFQATT and CDR2 as SNEGSKA (reference sequence). V gave up 6 bases and J gave up 6 bases, with 16 bases separating them. The CDR3 loop is CSARPEPGDTQYF. The CDR3 DNA is TGCAGTGCCCGCCCGGAGCCGGGTGATACGCAGTATTTT.

This clonotype showed up many times. The V call is TRBV5-5, the J call TRBJ2-3; D is undetermined. From germline, CDR1 is SGHKS and CDR2 YYEKEE (reference sequence). The CDR3 runs 15 residues. V lost 9 bases and J lost 0, with 17 bases in between. The CDR3 protein is CATLTAGTSTDTQYF. The CDR3 bases are TGTGCCACGTTAACTGCCGGAACTAGCACAGATACGCAGTATTTT.